The rows below give T cell receptor beta chains drawn from one sample of a study of CD8 T cells in Susac syndrome. TCRdb used MiXCR to reprocess the immunoSEQ multiplex PCR reads, holding one entry per CDR3 protein. In the table there are about 190,000 distinct CDR3 sequences, 85% to 95% of which are singletons. The sample comprised CD4+ T cells from PBMCs. The origin of the receptors is a human donor in good health. The CDR3 runs from the conserved cysteine through the conserved F or W. Fields, in order: D gene, J gene, V gene, clone size, CDR3 length, CDR3 protein, CDR3 DNA. A D gene is named only where the DNA matches it firmly. Clone size appears in some rows only: once, few, many, or a class for an expanded clone.

d_call: .
j_call: TRBJ1-2
v_call: TRBV7-9
clone_size: .
cdr3_length: 13
cdr3_aa: CASSLSQGWNYTF
cdr3_nt: TGTGCCAGCAGCTTATCACAGGGATGGAACTACACCTTC

d_call: .
j_call: TRBJ2-2
v_call: TRBV14
clone_size: .
cdr3_length: 16
cdr3_aa: CASSQDGRGPPGELFF
cdr3_nt: TGTGCCAGCAGCCAAGATGGACGAGGGCCCCCCGGGGAGCTGTTTTTT

d_call: .
j_call: TRBJ1-4
v_call: TRBV7-2
clone_size: .
cdr3_length: 13
cdr3_aa: CASSPDPDEKLFF
cdr3_nt: TGTGCCAGCAGCCCAGACCCAGATGAAAAACTGTTTTTT

d_call: .
j_call: TRBJ2-3
v_call: TRBV29-1
clone_size: .
cdr3_length: 12
cdr3_aa: CSVEGKTDTQYF
cdr3_nt: TGCAGCGTTGAAGGAAAAACAGATACGCAGTATTTT

d_call: .
j_call: TRBJ1-1
v_call: TRBV29-1
clone_size: .
cdr3_length: 11
cdr3_aa: CSVRGSTEAFF
cdr3_nt: TGCAGCGTTAGGGGCTCCACTGAAGCTTTCTTT

d_call: .
j_call: TRBJ1-1
v_call: TRBV29-1
clone_size: once
cdr3_length: 11
cdr3_aa: CSAEEALGAFF
cdr3_nt: TGCAGCGCTGAGGAGGCCCTGGGAGCTTTCTTT

d_call: .
j_call: TRBJ1-4
v_call: TRBV29-1
clone_size: .
cdr3_length: 15
cdr3_aa: CSVAPGGGLNEKLFF
cdr3_nt: TGCAGCGTTGCCCCCGGGGGGGGCCTTAATGAAAAACTGTTTTTT

d_call: .
j_call: TRBJ2-1
v_call: TRBV7-2
clone_size: .
cdr3_length: 15
cdr3_aa: CASSFRTTRGIEQFF
cdr3_nt: TGTGCCAGCAGCTTTCGGACTACCCGGGGGATTGAGCAGTTCTTC

d_call: .
j_call: TRBJ2-1
v_call: TRBV28
clone_size: .
cdr3_length: 15
cdr3_aa: CASSPLGWSYNEQFF
cdr3_nt: TGTGCCAGCAGCCCCCTGGGGTGGTCCTACAATGAGCAGTTCTTC

d_call: .
j_call: TRBJ2-1
v_call: TRBV2
clone_size: .
cdr3_length: 14
cdr3_aa: CASSERPGGPEQFF
cdr3_nt: TGTGCCAGCAGTGAAAGGCCCGGCGGGCCTGAGCAGTTCTTC

d_call: .
j_call: TRBJ2-5
v_call: TRBV5-4
clone_size: once
cdr3_length: 15
cdr3_aa: CASSFRPNHQETQYF
cdr3_nt: TGTGCCAGCAGCTTCCGGCCCAACCACCAAGAGACCCAGTACTTC

d_call: .
j_call: TRBJ1-6
v_call: TRBV5-4
clone_size: .
cdr3_length: 14
cdr3_aa: CASSSGESESPLHF
cdr3_nt: TGTGCCAGCAGCTCGGGAGAGTCAGAGTCACCCCTCCACTTT

d_call: .
j_call: TRBJ2-5
v_call: TRBV7-2
clone_size: .
cdr3_length: 16
cdr3_aa: CASSLDMVTAQETQYF
cdr3_nt: TGTGCCAGCAGCTTAGATATGGTCACAGCACAAGAGACCCAGTACTTC

d_call: TRBD2
j_call: TRBJ2-5
v_call: TRBV7-2
clone_size: .
cdr3_length: 12
cdr3_aa: CASSPGEGPPNF
cdr3_nt: TGTGCCAGCAGCCCCGGGGAGGGGCCACCAAACTTC

d_call: .
j_call: TRBJ2-7
v_call: TRBV6-6
clone_size: .
cdr3_length: 11
cdr3_aa: CASSLLYEQYF
cdr3_nt: TGTGCCAGCAGTCTCCTCTACGAGCAGTACTTC

d_call: .
j_call: TRBJ2-6
v_call: TRBV20-1
clone_size: .
cdr3_length: 15
cdr3_aa: CSARGGALGANVLTF
cdr3_nt: TGCAGTGCTAGAGGGGGCGCTCTGGGAGCCAACGTCCTGACTTTC

d_call: .
j_call: TRBJ1-1
v_call: TRBV7-9
clone_size: .
cdr3_length: 13
cdr3_aa: CASSYNPNTEAFF
cdr3_nt: TGTGCCAGCAGCTACAATCCGAACACTGAAGCTTTCTTT

d_call: .
j_call: TRBJ2-7
v_call: TRBV5-1
clone_size: .
cdr3_length: 13
cdr3_aa: CASSSPGQTQQYF
cdr3_nt: TGCGCCAGCAGCTCTCCGGGCCAAACGCAGCAGTACTTC

d_call: .
j_call: TRBJ2-7
v_call: TRBV30
clone_size: .
cdr3_length: 12
cdr3_aa: CAWRPQSYEQYF
cdr3_nt: TGTGCCTGGAGACCCCAGTCCTACGAGCAGTACTTC

d_call: TRBD2
j_call: TRBJ2-1
v_call: TRBV6-5
clone_size: few
cdr3_length: 15
cdr3_aa: CASSQGTSGYNEQFF
cdr3_nt: TGTGCCAGCAGCCAAGGGACTAGCGGCTACAATGAGCAGTTCTTC

d_call: TRBD1
j_call: TRBJ1-2
v_call: TRBV7-2
clone_size: .
cdr3_length: 14
cdr3_aa: CASSLLGQGARYTF
cdr3_nt: TGTGCCAGCAGCCTTCTCGGACAGGGGGCTCGCTACACCTTC

d_call: TRBD2
j_call: TRBJ2-5
v_call: TRBV7-8
clone_size: .
cdr3_length: 17
cdr3_aa: CASSLVNVAGSQATQYF
cdr3_nt: TGTGCCAGCAGCTTAGTCAACGTAGCGGGGAGTCAGGCGACCCAGTACTTC

d_call: .
j_call: TRBJ1-2
v_call: TRBV28
clone_size: once
cdr3_length: 14
cdr3_aa: CASSLLVRTYGYTF
cdr3_nt: TGTGCCAGCAGTTTATTGGTCAGGACCTATGGCTACACCTTC

d_call: TRBD1
j_call: TRBJ1-1
v_call: TRBV12-3/TRBV12-4
clone_size: .
cdr3_length: 16
cdr3_aa: CASSLGTGSLNTEAFF
cdr3_nt: TGTGCCAGCAGCCTCGGGACAGGTTCTCTGAACACTGAAGCTTTCTTT

d_call: TRBD1
j_call: TRBJ2-3
v_call: TRBV7-7
clone_size: .
cdr3_length: 15
cdr3_aa: CASSTRTGPRDTQYF
cdr3_nt: TGTGCTAGCAGCACACGGACAGGCCCTAGGGATACGCAGTATTTT

d_call: .
j_call: TRBJ1-3
v_call: TRBV11-2
clone_size: .
cdr3_length: 15
cdr3_aa: CASRPSGEAGNTIYF
cdr3_nt: TGTGCCAGCAGGCCGTCGGGGGAAGCTGGAAACACCATATATTTT

d_call: .
j_call: TRBJ2-5
v_call: TRBV5-1
clone_size: .
cdr3_length: 15
cdr3_aa: CASSAQGGRQETQYF
cdr3_nt: TGCGCCAGCAGCGCCCAGGGGGGCAGACAAGAGACCCAGTACTTC

d_call: .
j_call: TRBJ2-4
v_call: TRBV6-2/TRBV6-3
clone_size: .
cdr3_length: 17
cdr3_aa: CASSPSGIFAGKNIQYF
cdr3_nt: TGTGCCAGCAGTCCTTCAGGGATATTCGCGGGTAAAAACATTCAGTACTTC

d_call: TRBD2
j_call: TRBJ2-4
v_call: TRBV19
clone_size: .
cdr3_length: 18
cdr3_aa: CASTGERGGPTGKNIQYF
cdr3_nt: TGTGCCAGTACGGGGGAGCGGGGGGGCCCCACCGGCAAAAACATTCAGTACTTC

d_call: TRBD2
j_call: TRBJ2-4
v_call: TRBV19
clone_size: .
cdr3_length: 16
cdr3_aa: CASSILSGSGLSIQYF
cdr3_nt: TGTGCCAGTAGTATACTTAGCGGGTCCGGTTTGAGCATTCAGTACTTC

d_call: .
j_call: TRBJ1-6
v_call: TRBV6-1
clone_size: .
cdr3_length: 14
cdr3_aa: CASSAGIYNSPLHF
cdr3_nt: TGTGCCAGCAGTGCCGGGATTTATAATTCACCCCTCCACTTT

d_call: .
j_call: TRBJ1-5
v_call: TRBV27
clone_size: .
cdr3_length: 14
cdr3_aa: CASSLYLSNQPQHF
cdr3_nt: TGTGCCAGCAGTTTATACCTTAGCAATCAGCCCCAGCATTTT

d_call: .
j_call: TRBJ1-1
v_call: TRBV20-1
clone_size: .
cdr3_length: 15
cdr3_aa: CSARVRWDGPTEAFF
cdr3_nt: TGCAGTGCTAGAGTCCGATGGGACGGACCCACTGAAGCTTTCTTT

d_call: .
j_call: TRBJ2-3
v_call: TRBV20-1
clone_size: .
cdr3_length: 15
cdr3_aa: CSASLGGARTDTQYF
cdr3_nt: TGCAGTGCTTCTCTGGGGGGGGCCCGCACAGATACGCAGTATTTT

d_call: .
j_call: TRBJ1-1
v_call: TRBV5-1
clone_size: .
cdr3_length: 12
cdr3_aa: CASSLEFTEAFF
cdr3_nt: TGCGCCAGCAGCCTGGAATTCACTGAAGCTTTCTTT

d_call: TRBD1
j_call: TRBJ1-1
v_call: TRBV19
clone_size: .
cdr3_length: 15
cdr3_aa: CASTPRRGMGTEAFF
cdr3_nt: TGTGCCAGTACCCCACGCAGGGGGATGGGCACTGAAGCTTTCTTT